The rows below give T cell receptor beta chains drawn from one sample of a study of liver allograft versus peripheral blood T cells. One entry per CDR3 protein results from TCRdb running MiXCR on the reads. The sample lists more than 10,000 distinct CDR3 sequences, about a fifth occurring once. Every receptor here comes from a human patient who had a liver transplant. The graft donor may have contributed some T cells. The CDR3 runs from the conserved cysteine through the conserved F or W. The D gene is left open where the match is weak. The size field is filled for only some rows; it gives once, few, many or a size class.

CDR3: CASTGTPDGTGELFF
DNA: TGTGCCAGCACCGGGACTCCAGACGGCACCGGGGAGCTGTTTTTT
J: TRBJ2-2
size: NA
V: TRBV7-9
D: NA

CDR3: CSASAGLVGQPQHF
DNA: TGCAGTGCTAGCGCAGGGTTGGTTGGTCAGCCCCAGCATTTT
J: TRBJ1-5
size: few
V: TRBV20-1
D: NA

CDR3: CASSQGVGAYNEQFF
DNA: TGTGCCAGCAGCCAAGGGGTTGGCGCCTACAATGAGCAGTTCTTC
J: TRBJ2-1
size: NA
V: TRBV14
D: NA

CDR3: CVSTPDGPYNEQFF
DNA: TGTGTCAGCACTCCGGACGGGCCTTACAATGAGCAGTTCTTC
J: TRBJ2-1
size: NA
V: TRBV7-9
D: NA

CDR3: CASSLGWDPTNYGYTF
DNA: TGTGCCAGCAGTCTCGGCTGGGACCCCACTAACTATGGCTACACCTTC
J: TRBJ1-2
size: medium-sized
V: TRBV6-1
D: NA

CDR3: CASSLAQGTGGSLHF
DNA: TGTGCCAGCAGTTTAGCGCAAGGGACAGGGGGTTCCCTCCACTTT
J: TRBJ1-6
size: medium-sized
V: TRBV12-3/TRBV12-4
D: TRBD1

CDR3: CASSSPYSLNGDTDTQYF
DNA: TGTGCCAGCAGTTCCCCTTACAGTCTTAACGGGGACACAGATACGCAGTATTTT
J: TRBJ2-3
size: medium-sized
V: TRBV28
D: NA

CDR3: CASSPTGTKSQHF
DNA: TGTGCCAGTAGTCCAACCGGGACCAAATCCCAGCATTTT
J: TRBJ1-5
size: many
V: TRBV19
D: NA

CDR3: CSARRRDRVYEQYF
DNA: TGCAGTGCTAGACGCCGGGACAGGGTATACGAGCAGTACTTC
J: TRBJ2-7
size: few
V: TRBV20-1
D: TRBD1

CDR3: CSVRTGNQPQHF
DNA: TGCAGCGTTCGGACAGGGAATCAGCCCCAGCATTTT
J: TRBJ1-5
size: medium-sized
V: TRBV29-1
D: TRBD1